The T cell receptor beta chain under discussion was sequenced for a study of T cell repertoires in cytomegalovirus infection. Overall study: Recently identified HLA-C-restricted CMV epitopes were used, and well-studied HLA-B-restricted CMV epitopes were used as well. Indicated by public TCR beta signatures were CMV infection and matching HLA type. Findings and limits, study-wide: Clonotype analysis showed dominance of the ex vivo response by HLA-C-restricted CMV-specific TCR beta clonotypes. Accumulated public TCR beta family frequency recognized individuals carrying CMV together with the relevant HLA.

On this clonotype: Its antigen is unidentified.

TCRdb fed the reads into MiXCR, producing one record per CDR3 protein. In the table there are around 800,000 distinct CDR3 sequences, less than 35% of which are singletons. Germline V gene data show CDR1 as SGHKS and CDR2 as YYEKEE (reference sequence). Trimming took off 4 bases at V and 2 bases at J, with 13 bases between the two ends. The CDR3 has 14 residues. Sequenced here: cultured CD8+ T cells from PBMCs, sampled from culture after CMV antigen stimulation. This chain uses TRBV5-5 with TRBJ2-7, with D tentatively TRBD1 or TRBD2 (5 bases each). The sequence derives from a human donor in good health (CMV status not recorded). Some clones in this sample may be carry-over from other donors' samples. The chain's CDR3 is CASSGGDGPYEQYF. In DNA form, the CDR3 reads TGTGCCAGCAGCGGGGGAGACGGACCCTACGAGCAGTACTTC.